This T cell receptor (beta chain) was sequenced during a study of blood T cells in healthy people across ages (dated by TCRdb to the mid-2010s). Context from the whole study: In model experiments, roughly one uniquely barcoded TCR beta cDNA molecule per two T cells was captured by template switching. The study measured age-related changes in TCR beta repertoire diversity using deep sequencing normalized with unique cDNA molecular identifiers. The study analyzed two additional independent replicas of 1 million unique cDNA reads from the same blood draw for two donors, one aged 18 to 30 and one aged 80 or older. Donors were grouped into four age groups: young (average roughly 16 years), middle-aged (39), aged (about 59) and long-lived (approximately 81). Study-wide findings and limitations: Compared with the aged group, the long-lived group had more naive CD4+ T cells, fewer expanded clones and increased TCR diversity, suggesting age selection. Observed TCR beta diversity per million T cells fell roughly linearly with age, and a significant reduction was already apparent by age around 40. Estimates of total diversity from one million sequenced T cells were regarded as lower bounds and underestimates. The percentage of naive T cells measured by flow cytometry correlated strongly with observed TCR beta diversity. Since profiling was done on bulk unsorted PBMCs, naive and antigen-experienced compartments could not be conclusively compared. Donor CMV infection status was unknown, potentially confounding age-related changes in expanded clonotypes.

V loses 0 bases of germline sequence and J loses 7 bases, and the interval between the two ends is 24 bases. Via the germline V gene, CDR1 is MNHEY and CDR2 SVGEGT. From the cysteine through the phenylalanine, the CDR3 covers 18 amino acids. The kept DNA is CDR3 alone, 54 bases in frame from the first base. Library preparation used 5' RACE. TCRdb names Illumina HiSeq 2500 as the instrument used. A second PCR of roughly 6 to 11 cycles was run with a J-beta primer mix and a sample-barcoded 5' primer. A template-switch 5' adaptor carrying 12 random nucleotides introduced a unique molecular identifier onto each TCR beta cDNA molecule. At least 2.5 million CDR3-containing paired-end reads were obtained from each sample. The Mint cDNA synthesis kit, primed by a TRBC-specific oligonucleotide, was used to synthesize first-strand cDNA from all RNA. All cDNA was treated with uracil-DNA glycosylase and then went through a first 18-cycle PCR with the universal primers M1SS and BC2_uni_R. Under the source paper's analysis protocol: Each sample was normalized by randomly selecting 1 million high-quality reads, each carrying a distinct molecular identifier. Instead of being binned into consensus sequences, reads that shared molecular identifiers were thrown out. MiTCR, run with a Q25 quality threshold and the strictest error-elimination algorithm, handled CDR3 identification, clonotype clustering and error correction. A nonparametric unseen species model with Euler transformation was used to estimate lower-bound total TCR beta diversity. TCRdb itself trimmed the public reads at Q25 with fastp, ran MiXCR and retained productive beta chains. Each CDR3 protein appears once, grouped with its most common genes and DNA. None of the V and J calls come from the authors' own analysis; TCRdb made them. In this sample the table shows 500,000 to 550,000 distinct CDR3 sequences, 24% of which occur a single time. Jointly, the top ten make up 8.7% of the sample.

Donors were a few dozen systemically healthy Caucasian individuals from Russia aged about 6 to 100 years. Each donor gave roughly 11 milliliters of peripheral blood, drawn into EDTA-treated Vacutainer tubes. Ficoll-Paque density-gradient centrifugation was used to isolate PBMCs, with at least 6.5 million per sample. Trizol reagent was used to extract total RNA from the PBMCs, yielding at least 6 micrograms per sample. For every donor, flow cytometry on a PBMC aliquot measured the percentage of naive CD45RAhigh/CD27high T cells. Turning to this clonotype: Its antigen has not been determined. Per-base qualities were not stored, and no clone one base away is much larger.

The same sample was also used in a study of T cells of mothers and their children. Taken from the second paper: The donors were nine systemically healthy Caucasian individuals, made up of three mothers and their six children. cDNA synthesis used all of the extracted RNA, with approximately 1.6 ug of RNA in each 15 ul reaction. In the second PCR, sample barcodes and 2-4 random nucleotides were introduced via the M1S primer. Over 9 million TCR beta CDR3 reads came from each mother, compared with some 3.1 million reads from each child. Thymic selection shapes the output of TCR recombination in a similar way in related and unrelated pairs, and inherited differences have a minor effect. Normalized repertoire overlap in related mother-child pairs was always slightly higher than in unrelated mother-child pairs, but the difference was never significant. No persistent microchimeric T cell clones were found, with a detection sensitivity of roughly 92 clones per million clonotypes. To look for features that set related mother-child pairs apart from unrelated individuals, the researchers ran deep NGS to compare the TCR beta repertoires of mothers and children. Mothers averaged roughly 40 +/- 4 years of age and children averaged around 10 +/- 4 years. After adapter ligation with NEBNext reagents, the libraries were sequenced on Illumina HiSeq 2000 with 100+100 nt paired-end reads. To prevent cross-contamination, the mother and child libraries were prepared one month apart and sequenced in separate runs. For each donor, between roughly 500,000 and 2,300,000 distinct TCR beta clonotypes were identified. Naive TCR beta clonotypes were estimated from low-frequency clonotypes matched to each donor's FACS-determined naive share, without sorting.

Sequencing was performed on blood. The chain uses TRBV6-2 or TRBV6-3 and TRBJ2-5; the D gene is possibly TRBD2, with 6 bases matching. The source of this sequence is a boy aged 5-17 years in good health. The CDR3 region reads CASSYSGSPGVERWTQYF. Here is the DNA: TGTGCCAGCAGTTACTCGGGCTCACCGGGGGTTGAAAGATGGACCCAGTACTTC.